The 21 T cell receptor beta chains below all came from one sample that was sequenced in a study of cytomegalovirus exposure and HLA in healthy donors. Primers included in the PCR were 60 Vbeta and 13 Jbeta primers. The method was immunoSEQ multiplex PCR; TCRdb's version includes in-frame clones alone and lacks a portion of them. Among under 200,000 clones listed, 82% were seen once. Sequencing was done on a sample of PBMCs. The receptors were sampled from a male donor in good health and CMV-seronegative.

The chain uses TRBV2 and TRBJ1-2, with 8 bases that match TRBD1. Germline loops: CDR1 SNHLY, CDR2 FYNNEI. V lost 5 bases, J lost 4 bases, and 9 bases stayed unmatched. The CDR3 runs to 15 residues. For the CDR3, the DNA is TGTGCCAGCAGTCAGGGGGCCCTGGGATCCTATGGCTACACCTTC. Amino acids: CASSQGALGSYGYTF.

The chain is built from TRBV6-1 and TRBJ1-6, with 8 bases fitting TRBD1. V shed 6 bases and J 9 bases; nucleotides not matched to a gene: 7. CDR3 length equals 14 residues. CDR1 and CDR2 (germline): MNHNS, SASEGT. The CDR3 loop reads CASRPDRVGSPLHF. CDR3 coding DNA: TGTGCCAGCAGACCGGACAGGGTGGGTTCACCCCTCCACTTT.

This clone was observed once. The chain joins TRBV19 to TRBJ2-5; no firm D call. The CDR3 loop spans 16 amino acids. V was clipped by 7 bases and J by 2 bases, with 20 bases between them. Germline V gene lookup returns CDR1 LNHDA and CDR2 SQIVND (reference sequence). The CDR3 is CASTQTWAGFQETQYF. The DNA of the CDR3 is TGTGCCAGTACCCAAACTTGGGCAGGCTTTCAAGAGACCCAGTACTTC.

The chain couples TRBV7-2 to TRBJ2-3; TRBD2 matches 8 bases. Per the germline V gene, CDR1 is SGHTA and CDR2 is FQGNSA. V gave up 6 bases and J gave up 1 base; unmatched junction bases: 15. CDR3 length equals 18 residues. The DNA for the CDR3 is TGTGCCAGCAGTCCTTCCTTCGGGACTAGGGGACGCACAGATACGCAGTATTTT. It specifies CASSPSFGTRGRTDTQYF.

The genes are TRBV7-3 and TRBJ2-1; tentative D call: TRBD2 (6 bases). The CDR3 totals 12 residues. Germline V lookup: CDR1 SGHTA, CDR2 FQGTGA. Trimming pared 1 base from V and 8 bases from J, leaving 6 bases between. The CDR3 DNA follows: TGTGCCAGCAGCTTAAGGAGGGATGAGCAGTTCTTC. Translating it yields CASSLRRDEQFF. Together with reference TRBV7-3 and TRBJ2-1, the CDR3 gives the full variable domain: GAGVSQTPSNKVTEKGKYVELRCDPISGHTALYWYRQSLGQGPEFLIYFQGTGAADDSGLPNDRFFAVRPEGSVSTLKIQRTERGDSAVYLCASSLRRDEQFFGPGTRLTVL.

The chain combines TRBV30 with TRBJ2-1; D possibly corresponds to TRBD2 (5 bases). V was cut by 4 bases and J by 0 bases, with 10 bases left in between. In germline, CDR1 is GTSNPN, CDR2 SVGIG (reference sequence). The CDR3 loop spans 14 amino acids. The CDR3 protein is CAWTAGRSYNEQFF. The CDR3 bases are TGTGCCTGGACGGCGGGTCGCTCCTACAATGAGCAGTTCTTC.

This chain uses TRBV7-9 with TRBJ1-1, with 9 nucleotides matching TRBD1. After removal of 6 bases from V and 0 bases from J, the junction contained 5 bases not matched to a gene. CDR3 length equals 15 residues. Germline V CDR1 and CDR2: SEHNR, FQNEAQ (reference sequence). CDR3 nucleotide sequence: TGTGCCAGCAGTTCACAGGGGGCCCTGAACACTGAAGCTTTCTTT. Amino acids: CASSSQGALNTEAFF. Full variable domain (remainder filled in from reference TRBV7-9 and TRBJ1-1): DTGVSQNPRHKITKRGQNVTFRCDPISEHNRLYWYRQTLGQGPEFLTYFQNEAQLEKSRLLSDRFSAERPKGSFSTLEIQRTEQGDSAMYLCASSSQGALNTEAFFGQGTRLTVV.

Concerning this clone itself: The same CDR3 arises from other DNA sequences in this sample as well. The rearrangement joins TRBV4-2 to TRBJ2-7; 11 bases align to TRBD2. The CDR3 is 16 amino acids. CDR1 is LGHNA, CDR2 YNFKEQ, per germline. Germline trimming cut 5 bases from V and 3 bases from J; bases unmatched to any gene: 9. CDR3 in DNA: TGTGCCAGCAGCAGATATAGCGGGGGGGCAAACTACGAGCAGTACTTC. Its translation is CASSRYSGGANYEQYF.

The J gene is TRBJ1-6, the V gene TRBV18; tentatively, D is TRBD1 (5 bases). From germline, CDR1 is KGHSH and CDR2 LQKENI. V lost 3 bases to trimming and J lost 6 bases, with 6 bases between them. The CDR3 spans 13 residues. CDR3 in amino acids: CASSPGGNSPLHF. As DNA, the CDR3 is TGTGCCAGCTCACCGGGGGGTAATTCACCCCTCCACTTT.

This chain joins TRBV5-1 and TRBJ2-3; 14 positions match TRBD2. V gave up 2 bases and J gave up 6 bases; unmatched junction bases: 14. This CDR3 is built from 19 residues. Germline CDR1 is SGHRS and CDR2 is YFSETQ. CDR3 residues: CASSLKLPGLAGVVDTQYF. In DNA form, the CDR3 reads TGCGCCAGCAGCTTAAAGTTACCGGGACTAGCGGGAGTAGTGGATACGCAGTATTTT.

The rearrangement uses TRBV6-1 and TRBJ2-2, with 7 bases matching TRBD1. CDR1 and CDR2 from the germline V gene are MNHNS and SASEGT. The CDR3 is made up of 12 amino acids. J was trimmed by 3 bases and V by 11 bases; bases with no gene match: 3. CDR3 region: CASGTDTGELFF. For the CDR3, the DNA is TGTGCCTCCGGGACAGACACCGGGGAGCTGTTTTTT.

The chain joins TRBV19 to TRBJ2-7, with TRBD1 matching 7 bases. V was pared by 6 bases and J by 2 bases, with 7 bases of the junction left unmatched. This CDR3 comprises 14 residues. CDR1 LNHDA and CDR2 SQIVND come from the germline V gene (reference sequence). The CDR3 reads CASRSTGATYEQYF. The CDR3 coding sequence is TGTGCCAGTAGGAGCACAGGGGCCACCTACGAGCAGTACTTC.

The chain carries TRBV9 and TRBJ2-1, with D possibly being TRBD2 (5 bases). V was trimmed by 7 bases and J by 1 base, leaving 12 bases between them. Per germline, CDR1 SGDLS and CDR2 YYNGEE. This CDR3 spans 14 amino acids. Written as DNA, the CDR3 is TGTGCCAGCGCCGGGGAGTTGTCCTACAATGAGCAGTTCTTC. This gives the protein CASAGELSYNEQFF.

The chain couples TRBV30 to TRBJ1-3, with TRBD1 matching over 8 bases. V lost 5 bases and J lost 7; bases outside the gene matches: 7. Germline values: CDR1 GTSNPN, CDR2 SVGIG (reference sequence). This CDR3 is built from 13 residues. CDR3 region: CAWAQQGDNTIYF. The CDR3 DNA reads TGTGCCTGGGCTCAACAGGGGGACAACACCATATATTTT.

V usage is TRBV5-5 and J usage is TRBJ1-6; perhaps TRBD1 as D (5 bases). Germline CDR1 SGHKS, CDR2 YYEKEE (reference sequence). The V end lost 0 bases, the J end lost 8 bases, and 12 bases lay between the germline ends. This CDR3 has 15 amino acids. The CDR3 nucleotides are TGTGCCAGCAGCTTGGCAGGGCCCCCATATTCACCCCTCCACTTT. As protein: CASSLAGPPYSPLHF.

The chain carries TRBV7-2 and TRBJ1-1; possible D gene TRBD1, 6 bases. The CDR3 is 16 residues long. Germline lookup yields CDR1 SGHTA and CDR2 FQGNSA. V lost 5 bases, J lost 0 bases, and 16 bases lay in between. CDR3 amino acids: CASSPDRVSLNTEAFF. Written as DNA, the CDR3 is TGTGCCAGCAGCCCGGACAGAGTAAGCCTGAACACTGAAGCTTTCTTT.

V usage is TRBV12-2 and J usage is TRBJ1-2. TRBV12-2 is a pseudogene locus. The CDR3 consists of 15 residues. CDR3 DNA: TGTGCAAGTCGCTTAGGGGTCCGGGAACCCTATGGCTACACCTTC. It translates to CASRLGVREPYGYTF.

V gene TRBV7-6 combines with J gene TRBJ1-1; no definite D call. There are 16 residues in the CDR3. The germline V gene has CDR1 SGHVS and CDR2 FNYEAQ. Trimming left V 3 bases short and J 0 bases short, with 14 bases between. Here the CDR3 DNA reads TGTGCCAGCAGCTTTTCGTTAAACTCCATGAACACTGAAGCTTTCTTT. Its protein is CASSFSLNSMNTEAFF.

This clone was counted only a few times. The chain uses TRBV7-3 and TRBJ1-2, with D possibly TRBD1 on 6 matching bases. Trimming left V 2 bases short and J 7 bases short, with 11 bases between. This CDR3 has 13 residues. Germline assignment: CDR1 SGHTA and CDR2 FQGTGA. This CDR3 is CASSLGQGIGYTF. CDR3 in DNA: TGTGCCAGCAGCTTAGGGCAGGGGATTGGCTACACCTTC.

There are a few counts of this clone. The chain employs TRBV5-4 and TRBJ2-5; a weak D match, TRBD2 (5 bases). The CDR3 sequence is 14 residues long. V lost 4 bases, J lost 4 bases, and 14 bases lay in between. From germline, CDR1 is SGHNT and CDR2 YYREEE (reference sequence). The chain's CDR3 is CASSQPDWGETQYF. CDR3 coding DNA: TGTGCCAGCAGCCAGCCGGACTGGGGAGAGACCCAGTACTTC.

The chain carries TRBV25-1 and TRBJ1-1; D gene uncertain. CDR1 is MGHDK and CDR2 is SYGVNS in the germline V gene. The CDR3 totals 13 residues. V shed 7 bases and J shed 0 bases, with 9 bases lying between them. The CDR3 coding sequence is TGTGCCAGCACCCTGGGCCTGAACACTGAAGCTTTCTTT. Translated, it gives CASTLGLNTEAFF.